This TCR beta chain originates from a study of human T cells and chemical hapten exposure. Study in general: On the upper back, patch tests were applied with 0.01% DPC and read at 6 days. Per-sample variation in TCR yield stemmed mainly from small pooled library volume differences. Study-level results: There was no change with DPC sensitization in TCRs above 1 in 1000 frequency.

This clonotype was seen only a few times. Its cognate antigen is unknown. Each CDR3 protein gets one entry after TCRdb re-called the RACE reads with MiXCR. The sample holds 350,000 to 400,000 distinct CDR3 sequences, more than 5% seen once. This sample's time point: patch test 2, 6 weeks after DPC sensitization. Treatment reported: therapeutic diphenylcyclopropenone sensitization with weekly scalp DPC. Staff drew blood before applying each patch test. The germline gives CDR1 MDHEN, CDR2 SYDVKM. V was shortened by 3 bases and J by 4 bases, with 9 bases between the two germline ends. The CDR3 contains 13 residues.

This TCR derives from a woman aged 18-29 years with alopecia areata. Some clones in this sample may be carry-over from other donors' samples. The sample here was whole blood, taken in connection with sensitization to the hapten diphenylcyclopropenone (DPC). The rearrangement joins TRBV28 to TRBJ1-2; perhaps TRBD1 as D (6 bases). This chain's CDR3 is CASSFRGSYGYTF. The CDR3 nucleotides are TGTGCCAGCAGTTTCAGGGGCTCCTATGGCTACACCTTC.